The 7 T cell receptor beta chains reported below all come from one sample, sequenced in a study of blood T cell repertoires in COVID-19. TCRdb's copy holds only in-frame clones and misses some; the assay was immunoSEQ multiplex PCR. The sample yields about 200,000 clones, 80% seen once. Material: peripheral blood. Source of these receptors: a human donor in a cohort sampled during active COVID-19.

The rearrangement links TRBV4-1 to TRBJ1-2; TRBD1 matches at 9 bases. V lost 0 bases and J lost 10; bases outside the gene matches: 6. CDR1 is MGHRA, CDR2 YSYEKL, per germline. This CDR3 spans 14 amino acids. The CDR3 loop reads CASSQDRTGEDYTF. The CDR3 DNA reads TGCGCCAGCAGCCAAGATAGGACAGGGGAAGACTACACCTTC.

The V and J genes are TRBV7-9 and TRBJ2-7, with D perhaps TRBD2 (6 bases). This CDR3 comprises 14 residues. The germline V gene encodes CDR1 SEHNR and CDR2 FQNEAQ (reference sequence). V was shortened by 7 bases and J by 8 bases, with 21 bases between the two germline ends. Here the CDR3 DNA reads TGTGCCAGCATTCCGGGACTCCGAGTGGAGAAGCAGTACTTC. Its protein product is CASIPGLRVEKQYF.

There are a few counts of this clone. The gene calls are TRBV7-2 and TRBJ2-2; D is unresolved. Per germline, CDR1 SGHTA and CDR2 FQGNSA. The CDR3 spans 14 residues. The germline V and J ends were trimmed by 1 base and 1 base, with 4 bases remaining between them. The CDR3 protein is CASSLDRNTGELFF. CDR3 DNA sequence: TGTGCCAGCAGCTTAGACAGGAACACCGGGGAGCTGTTTTTT.

The rearrangement uses TRBV5-5 and TRBJ1-5; no clear D gene. The CDR3 runs 13 residues. Looked up from germline, CDR1 is SGHKS and CDR2 is YYEKEE (reference sequence). V shed 4 bases and J shed 0 bases, with 5 bases lying between them. The CDR3 DNA follows: TGTGCCAGCAGCCAGGATAGCAATCAGCCCCAGCATTTT. Its protein product is CASSQDSNQPQHF.

In regard to this clone: At the DNA level, this CDR3 is encoded by other sequences in the same sample as well. In nucleotides, the CDR3 is TGTGCCAGCAGTTACCTAGCGGGAGGAGGCTCCTACGAGCAGTACTTC. Its translation: CASSYLAGGGSYEQYF. The rearrangement joins TRBV6-5 to TRBJ2-7, with 11 bases aligning to TRBD2. Germline V gives CDR1 MNHEY, CDR2 SVGAGI. V was clipped by 2 bases and J by 0 bases; unmatched bases: 3. The CDR3 covers 16 residues.

Here the CDR3 DNA reads TGTGCCAGCAGTTCAAGTCCAGGACAGCTCGATGGCTACACCTTC. Encoded protein: CASSSSPGQLDGYTF. V and J are TRBV6-2 or TRBV6-3 and TRBJ1-2; a possible D gene is TRBD1 (6 bases). Trimming stripped 4 bases from V and 6 bases from J, with 18 bases between. Germline V gene data show CDR1 as MNHEY and CDR2 as SVGEGT. The CDR3 sequence is 15 residues long.

The rearrangement links TRBV11-2 to TRBJ2-1; 8 bases are a match to TRBD1. The ends lost 4 bases at V and 4 bases at J; junction bases unmatched: 9. Germline CDR1 reads SGHAT; CDR2 reads FQNNGV. The CDR3 has 16 residues. CDR3 nucleotides: TGTGCCAGCAGCTCCCTTGGACAGGGCAGGTACAATGAGCAGTTCTTC. The encoded protein is CASSSLGQGRYNEQFF.